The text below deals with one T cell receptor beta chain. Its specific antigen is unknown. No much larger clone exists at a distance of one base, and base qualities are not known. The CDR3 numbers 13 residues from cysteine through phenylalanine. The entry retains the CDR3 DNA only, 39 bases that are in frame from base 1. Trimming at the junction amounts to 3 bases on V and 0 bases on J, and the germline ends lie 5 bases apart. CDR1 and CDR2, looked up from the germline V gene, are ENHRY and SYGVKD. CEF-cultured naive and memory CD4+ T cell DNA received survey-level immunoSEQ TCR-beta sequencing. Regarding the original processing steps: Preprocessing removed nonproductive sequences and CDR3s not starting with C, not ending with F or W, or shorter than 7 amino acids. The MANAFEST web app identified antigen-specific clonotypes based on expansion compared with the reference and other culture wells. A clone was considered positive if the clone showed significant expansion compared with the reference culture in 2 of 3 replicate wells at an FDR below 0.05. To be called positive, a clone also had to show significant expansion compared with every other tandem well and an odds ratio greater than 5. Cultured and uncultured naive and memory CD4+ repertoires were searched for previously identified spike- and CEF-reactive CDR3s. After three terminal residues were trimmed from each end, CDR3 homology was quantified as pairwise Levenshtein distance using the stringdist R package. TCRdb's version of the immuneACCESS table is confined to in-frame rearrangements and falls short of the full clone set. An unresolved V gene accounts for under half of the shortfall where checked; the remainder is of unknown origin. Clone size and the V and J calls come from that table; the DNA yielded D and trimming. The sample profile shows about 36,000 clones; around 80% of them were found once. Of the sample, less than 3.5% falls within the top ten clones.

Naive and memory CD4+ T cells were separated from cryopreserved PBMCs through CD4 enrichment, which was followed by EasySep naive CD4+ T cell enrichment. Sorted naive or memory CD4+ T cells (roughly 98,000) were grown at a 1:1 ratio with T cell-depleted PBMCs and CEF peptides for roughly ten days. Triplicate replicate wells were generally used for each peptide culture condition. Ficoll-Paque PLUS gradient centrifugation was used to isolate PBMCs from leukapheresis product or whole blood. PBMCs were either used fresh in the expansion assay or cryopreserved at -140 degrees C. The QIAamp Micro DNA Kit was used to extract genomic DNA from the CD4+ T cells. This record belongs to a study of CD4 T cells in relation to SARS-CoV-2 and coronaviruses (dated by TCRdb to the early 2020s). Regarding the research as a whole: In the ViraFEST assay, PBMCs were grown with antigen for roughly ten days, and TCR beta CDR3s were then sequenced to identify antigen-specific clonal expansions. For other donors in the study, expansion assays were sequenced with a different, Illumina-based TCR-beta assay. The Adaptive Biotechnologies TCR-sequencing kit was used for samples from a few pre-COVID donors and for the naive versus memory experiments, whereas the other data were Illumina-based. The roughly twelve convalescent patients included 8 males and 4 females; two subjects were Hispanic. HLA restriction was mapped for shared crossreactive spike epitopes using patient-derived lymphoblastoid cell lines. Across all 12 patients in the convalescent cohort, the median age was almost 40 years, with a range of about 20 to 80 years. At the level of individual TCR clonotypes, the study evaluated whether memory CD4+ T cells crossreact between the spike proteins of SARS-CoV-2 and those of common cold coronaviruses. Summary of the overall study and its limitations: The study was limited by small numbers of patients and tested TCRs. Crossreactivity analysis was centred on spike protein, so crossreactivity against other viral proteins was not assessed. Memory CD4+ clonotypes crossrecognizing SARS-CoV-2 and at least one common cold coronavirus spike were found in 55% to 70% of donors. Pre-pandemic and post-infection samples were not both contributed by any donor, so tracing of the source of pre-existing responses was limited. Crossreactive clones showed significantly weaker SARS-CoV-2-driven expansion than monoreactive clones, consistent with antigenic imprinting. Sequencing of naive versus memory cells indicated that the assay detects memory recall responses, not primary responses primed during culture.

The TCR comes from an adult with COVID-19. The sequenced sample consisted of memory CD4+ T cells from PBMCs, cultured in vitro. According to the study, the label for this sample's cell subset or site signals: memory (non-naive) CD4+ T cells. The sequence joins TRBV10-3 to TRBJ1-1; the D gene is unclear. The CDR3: CAISDDLNTEAFF. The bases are TGTGCCATCAGTGACGATCTGAACACTGAAGCTTTCTTT.